Listed here is a single T cell receptor (beta chain). No antigen is known for it. Its ends do not fully match the called genes, so a read error is possible. The data derive from a study of post-analysis software for immune sequencing data. Study-level information: The disease courses covered relapsing-remitting, secondary progressive and progressive-relapsing multiple sclerosis. Study-wide points: About 5 TRBV segments occurring more often in patients than controls included TRBV5-6, TRBV5-1 and TRBV20-1. Those with multiple sclerosis, the patient group, showed significantly lower normalized Chao1 diversity than controls. By F measure, samples from a shared preparation batch strongly co-clustered.

The TCR beta cDNA libraries contained unique molecular identifiers. T cells numbering roughly 1 to 10 million yielded approximately 500,000 cDNA molecules. MiXCR, run by TCRdb on the PCR reads, gives a single entry per CDR3 protein. The sample shows approximately 360,000 distinct CDR3 sequences, 30% to 45% of them seen only once. Germline V gives CDR1 LGHNA, CDR2 YNFKEQ. The CDR3 is 15 amino acids. This receptor was obtained from a girl aged 5-17 years with multiple sclerosis. The rearrangement links TRBV4-2 to TRBJ1-4; 8 nucleotides align to TRBD1. The specimen was blood. CDR3 protein: CASSLGQGTNEKRFF. The CDR3 DNA sequence: TGTGCCAGCAGCCTCGGACAGGGAACTAATGAAAAACGGTTTTTT.